The 28 T cell receptor beta chains reported below all come from one sample, sequenced in a study of T cell therapy after organ transplantation. The antigens for these receptors are not known. Using immunoSEQ multiplex PCR, the repertoire was profiled, and TCRdb retains in-frame clones only, with some absent. The top ten clones hold just over 35% of a sample with 20,000 to 25,000 clones, 80% to 85% of them seen once. The sample's time point: 20-29 weeks after completion of therapy. Here the sequenced sample was CD8+ T cells from blood, taken after autologous CMV-specific T cell therapy. These receptors all stem from a human patient who had received a solid organ transplant and had CMV disease. Some of these T cells may belong to the graft donor.

This clone appeared a single time. The chain has TRBV4-1 and TRBJ1-1, with TRBD1 as a possible D gene (5 bases). Trimming stripped 0 bases from V and 7 bases from J, with 12 bases between. The CDR3 totals 14 residues. Germline lookup yields CDR1 MGHRA and CDR2 YSYEKL. In DNA, the CDR3 is TGCGCCAGCAGCCAAGAGGGACCGCGAGATGAAGCTTTCTTT. Translating it yields CASSQEGPRDEAFF.

The chain recombines TRBV7-2 with TRBJ2-3; D is possibly TRBD1 or TRBD2 (5 bases each). The CDR3 contains 14 residues. Trimming took 5 bases from V and 11 from J, leaving 20 bases between them. CDR1 SGHTA and CDR2 FQGNSA come from the germline V gene. The CDR3 sequence: CASSHTPGPPMQYF. The CDR3 nucleotides are TGTGCCAGCAGCCACACGCCGGGACCCCCGATGCAGTATTTT.

The rearrangement links TRBV15 to TRBJ2-1, with D perhaps matching TRBD1 (6 bases). With 3 bases removed from V and 6 bases from J, the gap between germline ends came to 15 bases. The CDR3 contains 15 residues. Germline V gives CDR1 LNHNV, CDR2 YYDKDF (reference sequence). This chain's CDR3 is CATSSFSSTGNEQFF. In nucleotides, the CDR3 is TGTGCCACCAGCAGCTTCTCCTCGACAGGCAATGAGCAGTTCTTC.

The V gene is TRBV18, the J gene TRBJ2-1, with D unresolved. Trimming pared 1 base from V and 0 bases from J, leaving 19 bases between. The CDR3 is 19 amino acids. Germline lookup yields CDR1 KGHSH and CDR2 LQKENI. CDR3 sequence (DNA): TGTGCCAGCTCACCACTCGCGCCGGGTTACCAAAGCTCCTACAATGAGCAGTTCTTC. Translated: CASSPLAPGYQSSYNEQFF.

The rearrangement links TRBV28 to TRBJ2-3; the D gene is possibly TRBD2 (6 bases). Germline V gene data show CDR1 as MDHEN and CDR2 as SYDVKM. V was cut by 3 bases and J by 4 bases, with 11 bases left in between. The CDR3 consists of 14 residues. The DNA of the CDR3 is TGTGCCAGCAGTTTCACTGGACTATCAGATACGCAGTATTTT. It translates to CASSFTGLSDTQYF. The whole variable domain, filled in from reference TRBV28 and TRBJ2-3, reads DVKVTQSSRYLVKRTGEKVFLECVQDMDHENMFWYRQDPGLGLRLIYFSYDVKMKEKGDIPEGYSVSREKKERFSLILESASTNQTSMYLCASSFTGLSDTQYFGPGTRLTVL.

By sample fraction, this clone is medium-sized. V usage is TRBV4-3 and J usage is TRBJ2-7; 10 nucleotides match TRBD2. CDR1 LGHNA and CDR2 YSLEER come from the germline V gene. This CDR3 comprises 17 residues. With V trimmed by 0 bases and J by 4 bases, 9 bases remained unmatched. CDR3 amino acids: CASSQEWSSGSLYEQYF. The CDR3 region has the DNA TGCGCCAGCAGCCAAGAGTGGTCTAGCGGGAGTTTGTACGAGCAGTACTTC.

The rearrangement uses TRBV10-3 and TRBJ1-2, with D possibly TRBD1 on 5 matching bases. Germline lookup yields CDR1 ENHRY and CDR2 SYGVKD. V dropped 3 bases and J dropped 4 bases, with 12 bases sitting between them. The CDR3 consists of 14 residues. CDR3 sequence reads: CAISDPLTAYGYTF. Here the CDR3 DNA reads TGTGCCATCAGTGACCCTCTGACAGCCTATGGCTACACCTTC.

This chain connects TRBV7-9 to TRBJ2-7; 10 nucleotides align to TRBD1. The V segment lost 6 bases and the J segment 6 bases; nucleotides outside the gene matches: 8. The CDR3 is 14 residues long. Per germline, CDR1 SEHNR and CDR2 FQNEAQ (reference sequence). CDR3 protein: CASSNRDRGVEQYF. CDR3 nucleotide sequence: TGTGCCAGCAGTAACCGGGACAGGGGCGTCGAGCAGTACTTC.

This chain connects TRBV15 to TRBJ2-7; D is uncertain. In germline, CDR1 is LNHNV, CDR2 YYDKDF (reference sequence). Trimming pared 5 bases from V and 3 bases from J, leaving 17 bases between. The CDR3 extends over 15 amino acids. CDR3: CATSSRISPIYEQYF. In DNA form, the CDR3 reads TGTGCCACCAGCTCCCGAATTAGCCCGATCTACGAGCAGTACTTC.

The chain has TRBV10-3 and TRBJ2-1; D not resolved. V was trimmed by 1 base and J by 9 bases, leaving 4 bases between them. The CDR3 is 11 residues long. Germline V gives CDR1 ENHRY, CDR2 SYGVKD. The DNA of the CDR3 is TGTGCCATCAGTGAGTGGGGTGAGCAGTTCTTC. This codes for CAISEWGEQFF.

This rearrangement joins TRBV30 to TRBJ2-5; the D gene could be TRBD1 or TRBD2 (5 bases each). The germline CDR1 and CDR2 sequences are GTSNPN and SVGIG (reference sequence). Trimming took off 4 bases at V and 5 bases at J, with 14 bases between the two ends. The CDR3 extends over 13 amino acids. The CDR3 spells CAWKRGPRETQYF. The DNA of the CDR3 is TGTGCCTGGAAGAGGGGACCAAGGGAGACCCAGTACTTC.

The chain combines TRBV11-2 with TRBJ2-7; no firm D call. Between the trimmed V and J ends, which lost 5 bases and 6 bases, there was a span of 14 bases. Germline lookup yields CDR1 SGHAT and CDR2 FQNNGV. The length of the CDR3 is 13 residues. CDR3 nucleotide sequence: TGTGCCAGCAGCCCTGTCTTCAGGCCCGAGCAGTACTTC. Amino acids: CASSPVFRPEQYF.

The V gene is TRBV28, the J gene TRBJ1-2; D unresolved. Trimming stripped 4 bases from V and 8 bases from J, with 14 bases between. Germline CDR1 and CDR2: MDHEN and SYDVKM. This CDR3 spans 13 amino acids. The DNA of the CDR3 is TGTGCCAGCAGTTCGGAAGATGACCGAGGCTACACCTTC. Protein: CASSSEDDRGYTF.

This clone was seen once. The J gene is TRBJ2-5, the V gene TRBV6-6, with TRBD2 matching over 14 bases. Germline CDR1 and CDR2: MNHNY and SVGAGI (reference sequence). The J segment lost 5 bases and the V segment lost 2 bases, leaving 4 bases of the junction unmatched. CDR3 length: 16 amino acids. The CDR3 is CASSYRTSGGYETQYF. DNA for the CDR3: TGTGCCAGCAGTTACAGGACTAGCGGGGGGTATGAGACCCAGTACTTC.

The V gene is TRBV9, the J gene TRBJ2-7; 12 bases are shared with TRBD2. CDR3 length equals 16 residues. V shed 4 bases, J shed 0 bases, and the junction held 5 bases outside the gene matches. Germline CDR1 reads SGDLS; CDR2 reads YYNGEE. CDR3 region: CASSPRLAGDSYEQYF. The DNA for the CDR3 is TGTGCCAGCAGCCCCCGACTAGCGGGGGACTCCTACGAGCAGTACTTC.

The V call is TRBV7-9, the J call TRBJ1-1, with TRBD1 as a possible D gene (6 bases). V lost 4 bases and J lost 3, with 15 bases in between. The CDR3 has 15 amino acids. Germline CDR1 is SEHNR and CDR2 is FQNEAQ (reference sequence). The CDR3 loop is CASSSIQGSHTEAFF. For the CDR3, the DNA is TGTGCCAGCAGCTCTATCCAGGGGAGCCACACTGAAGCTTTCTTT.

This chain joins TRBV7-3 and TRBJ1-1, with D hard to call. Trimming shortened V by 2 bases and J by 4 bases, and 14 bases separated the two germline ends. Germline CDR1 is SGHTA and CDR2 is FQGTGA. The CDR3 totals 15 residues. The CDR3 protein is CASSLDTGRGTEAFF. CDR3 bases: TGTGCCAGCAGCTTAGATACCGGGCGAGGCACTGAAGCTTTCTTT.

This chain joins TRBV2 and TRBJ1-6; the D gene is possibly TRBD1 (5 bases). The germline V and J ends were trimmed by 9 bases and 0 bases, with 15 bases remaining between them. CDR3 length: 16 residues. Germline V lookup: CDR1 SNHLY, CDR2 FYNNEI. CDR3 loop: CASERQPRSYNSPLHF. The CDR3 DNA reads TGTGCCAGTGAAAGACAGCCACGCTCCTATAATTCACCCCTCCACTTT.

V usage is TRBV4-2 and J usage is TRBJ2-1, with unresolved D. The CDR3 sequence is 12 residues long. V gave up 1 base and J gave up 4 bases, with 2 bases separating them. In germline, CDR1 is LGHNA, CDR2 YNFKEQ. The CDR3 is CASSQAYNEQFF. In DNA, the CDR3 is TGTGCCAGCAGCCAAGCATACAATGAGCAGTTCTTC.

The chain uses TRBV4-1 and TRBJ2-2; D ambiguous. V lost 0 bases to trimming and J lost 4 bases, with 12 bases between them. Germline CDR1 is MGHRA and CDR2 is YSYEKL. This CDR3 has 16 amino acids. The CDR3 region has the DNA TGCGCCAGCAGCCAAGATAGAAGAAGCCCCACCGGGGAGCTGTTTTTT. Its translation: CASSQDRRSPTGELFF.

The chain recombines TRBV28 with TRBJ2-3, with D possibly being TRBD2 (5 bases). Trimming pared 4 bases from V and 5 bases from J, leaving 19 bases between. CDR3 length: 16 amino acids. Per germline, CDR1 MDHEN and CDR2 SYDVKM. The CDR3 coding sequence is TGTGCCAGCAGTTCTAAAGACTACTCTGATCTAGATACGCAGTATTTT. Its translation: CASSSKDYSDLDTQYF. The whole variable domain, remainder taken from reference TRBV28 and TRBJ2-3, is DVKVTQSSRYLVKRTGEKVFLECVQDMDHENMFWYRQDPGLGLRLIYFSYDVKMKEKGDIPEGYSVSREKKERFSLILESASTNQTSMYLCASSSKDYSDLDTQYFGPGTRLTVL.

The chain carries TRBV7-8 and TRBJ2-7; D is ambiguous. V was trimmed by 5 bases and J by 4 bases, leaving 6 bases between them. The CDR3 sequence is 11 residues long. Looked up from germline, CDR1 is SGHVS and CDR2 is FQNEAQ. The CDR3 loop is CASSQDYEQYF. For the CDR3, the DNA is TGTGCCAGCAGCCAAGATTACGAGCAGTACTTC. Based on the CDR3 plus reference TRBV7-8 and TRBJ2-7, the full variable domain is GAGVSQSPRYKVAKRGQDVALRCDPISGHVSLFWYQQALGQGPEFLTYFQNEAQLDKSGLPSDRFFAERPEGSVSTLKIQRTQQEDSAVYLCASSQDYEQYFGPGTRLTVT.

V gene TRBV5-1 combines with J gene TRBJ2-7; D possibly uses TRBD1 or TRBD2 (5 bases each). Trimming pared 0 bases from V and 3 bases from J, leaving 13 bases between. The V gene's germline CDR1 is SGHRS and CDR2 YFSETQ. This CDR3 has 15 amino acids. CDR3 nucleotide sequence: TGCGCCAGCAGCTTGGAGGGGAGTAGGGACTACGAGCAGTACTTC. It is translated as CASSLEGSRDYEQYF.

J is TRBJ2-7 and V is TRBV25-1; D possibly matches TRBD1 or TRBD2 (5 bases each). This CDR3 has 14 residues. Trimming shortened V by 3 bases and J by 2 bases, and 11 bases separated the two germline ends. Germline CDR1 reads MGHDK; CDR2 reads SYGVNS. CDR3 bases: TGTGCCAGCAGTGACAGGGACGGACCCTACGAGCAGTACTTC. Protein: CASSDRDGPYEQYF.

The rearrangement joins TRBV6-6 to TRBJ1-6; D is perhaps TRBD1 (5 bases). The CDR3 is 16 amino acids. CDR1 and CDR2 from the germline V gene are MNHNY and SVGAGI (reference sequence). Trimming shortened V by 7 bases and J by 0 bases, and 13 bases separated the two germline ends. The CDR3, as DNA: TGTGCCAGCATCCTGGGGGGAATCTCCTATAATTCACCCCTCCACTTT. Its translation: CASILGGISYNSPLHF.

This clone was observed once. This chain joins TRBV7-7 and TRBJ2-1, with D possibly being TRBD1 (6 bases). This CDR3 is built from 14 residues. Trimming cost V 0 bases and J 8 bases, with 11 bases left between them. Germline V lookup: CDR1 SSHAT, CDR2 FNYEAQ (reference sequence). This chain's CDR3 is CASSLAGWGHEQFF. In nucleotides, the CDR3 is TGTGCCAGCAGCTTAGCGGGGTGGGGGCATGAGCAGTTCTTC.

The rearrangement joins TRBV9 to TRBJ2-3, with 11 positions matching TRBD2. CDR1 and CDR2 (germline): SGDLS, YYNGEE. CDR3 length equals 17 residues. J lost 0 bases, V lost 4 bases, and 7 bases had no gene match. This CDR3 reads CASSPAGLAVSTDTQYF. For the CDR3, the DNA is TGTGCCAGCAGCCCCGCGGGACTAGCGGTTAGCACAGATACGCAGTATTTT.

The rearrangement links TRBV6-5 to TRBJ2-1, with 10 bases lining up with TRBD1. The CDR3 extends over 16 amino acids. Germline trimming cut 2 bases from V and 8 bases from J; bases unmatched to any gene: 9. The V gene's germline CDR1 is MNHEY and CDR2 SVGAGI. CDR3 bases: TGTGCCAGCAGTTACACGGGACAGGGGTGGGTCTATGAGCAGTTCTTC. Its translation: CASSYTGQGWVYEQFF.